This T cell receptor (beta chain) came from a study of blood T cell repertoires in COVID-19. Across the whole study: Italy, Spain and the United States were the sources of the convalescent and acute COVID-19 samples.

Produced via immunoSEQ multiplex PCR; TCRdb's table is partial and in-frame only. The top ten clones hold about 2.3% of a sample with fewer than 350,000 clones, roughly 93% of them seen once. Participant-reported clinical history was the basis for cohort assignment. V lost 4 bases and J 8 bases, leaving 21 bases between the germline ends. Germline values: CDR1 MGHRA, CDR2 YSYEKL. The CDR3 is made up of 16 amino acids. The receptor was isolated from a woman between 40 and 55 years old with acute COVID-19. The J gene is TRBJ2-1, the V gene TRBV4-1; possibly TRBD2 for D (6 bases). The sequenced sample consisted of PBMCs or T cells enriched from blood (not recorded which). As DNA, the CDR3 is TGCGCCAGCAGCCCGGCGGGGTTGGAGTCCGGCCATGAGCAGTTCTTC. Its protein product is CASSPAGLESGHEQFF.